A selection of T cell receptor beta chains follows, all from one sample in a study of blood T cells in healthy people across ages. MiXCR was run by TCRdb on the 5' RACE reads, yielding one entry per CDR3 protein. The top ten clones hold around 21% of a sample with 700,000 or so distinct CDR3 sequences, 22% of them seen once. The specimen sequenced was blood. The receptors derive from a man between 70 and 80 years old in good health. The CDR3 runs from the conserved cysteine through the conserved F or W. The D gene is left open where the match is weak. Clone size is stated in some rows and not others, as once, few, many or a class when expanded.

V gene	clone size	D gene	J gene	CDR3 DNA	CDR3 protein
TRBV7-3	-	-	TRBJ2-3	TGTGCCAGCAGCTTAGGCCCAGGGAACACAGATACGCAGTATTTT	CASSLGPGNTDTQYF
TRBV3-1	few	TRBD1	TRBJ2-3	TGTGCCAGCAGCGGACAGGGGAAAGCAACAGATACGCAGTATTTT	CASSGQGKATDTQYF
TRBV5-5	few	-	TRBJ2-2	TGTGCCAGCAGCTTGGCCCCCCGCCGGGGACACTCCGGGGAGCTGTTTTTT	CASSLAPRRGHSGELFF
TRBV7-9	-	-	TRBJ2-3	TGTGCCAGCAGCTCCGAGGCGGGACGGGCTTCTGCAGATACGCAGTATTTT	CASSSEAGRASADTQYF
TRBV5-4	-	TRBD2	TRBJ2-3	TGTGCCAGCAGCCACCCAGACCGCCCGGGTCTAGCGGGGGGAAATACGCAGTATTTT	CASSHPDRPGLAGGNTQYF
TRBV10-3	-	TRBD2	TRBJ2-1	TGTGCCATCAGTAGGAGCGGGGGCGGTTACAATGAGCAGTTCTTC	CAISRSGGGYNEQFF
TRBV12-3/TRBV12-4	few	-	TRBJ2-1	TGTGCCAGCGGAAGGGGACTCAACCTCAATGAGCAGTTCTTC	CASGRGLNLNEQFF
TRBV12-3/TRBV12-4	-	-	TRBJ2-7	TGTGCCAGCAGTTTGGACGGGAACTCCTACGAGCAGTACTTC	CASSLDGNSYEQYF
TRBV5-1	-	TRBD1	TRBJ1-2	TGCGCCAGCAGCTTGGACTTGGGACAGGGGGTTGGCGTTGGCTACACCTTC	CASSLDLGQGVGVGYTF
TRBV18	few	TRBD1	TRBJ1-2	TGTGCCAGCTCACCCGACAGGGCCCGAGGCTACACCTTC	CASSPDRARGYTF
TRBV7-2	few	-	TRBJ2-3	TGTGCCAGCAGCCTCACCCCCTCCGGGAGCACAGATACGCAGTATTTT	CASSLTPSGSTDTQYF
TRBV3-1	few	-	TRBJ2-7	TGTGCCGTCGCCCGAGGGGTCCACGAGCAGTACTTC	CAVARGVHEQYF
TRBV4-2	many	TRBD2	TRBJ2-1	TGTGCCAGCAGCCAAGTTCCTGTAGCGGGTGCCAATGAGCAGTTCTTC	CASSQVPVAGANEQFF
TRBV12-3/TRBV12-4	-	-	TRBJ2-5	TGTGCCAGCAGCTCTTTTGAGGGAGAGACCCAGTACTTC	CASSSFEGETQYF